The clone carrying this TCR beta chain was picked up a small number of times. What it recognizes is unknown. This sample is part of a study of identical twins. Study-wide points: Partial confounding of zero-insertion analyses by invariant MAIT and iNKT cells was possible. There was an excess of low generation probability in the out-of-frame alpha sequences that twins shared.

The CDR3 runs to 15 residues. The V end was cut by 3 bases, the J end by 3 bases, with 17 bases between. Per germline, CDR1 DFQATT and CDR2 SNEGSKA (reference sequence). TCRdb independently ran MiXCR on the 5' RACE reads; one entry per CDR3 protein. The sample records some 200,000 distinct CDR3 sequences, around 6.9% being singletons. The data also belong to a second study, concerning yellow fever vaccine responses in identical twins.

Sequencing used memory (CD45RO+) T cells sorted from blood. V gene TRBV20-1 combines with J gene TRBJ1-1; D not certain. This receptor was taken from a woman under 30 in good health. CDR3 loop: CSASAPSRMYTEAFF. In DNA form, the CDR3 reads TGCAGTGCTAGTGCCCCTTCTCGGATGTACACTGAAGCTTTCTTT.